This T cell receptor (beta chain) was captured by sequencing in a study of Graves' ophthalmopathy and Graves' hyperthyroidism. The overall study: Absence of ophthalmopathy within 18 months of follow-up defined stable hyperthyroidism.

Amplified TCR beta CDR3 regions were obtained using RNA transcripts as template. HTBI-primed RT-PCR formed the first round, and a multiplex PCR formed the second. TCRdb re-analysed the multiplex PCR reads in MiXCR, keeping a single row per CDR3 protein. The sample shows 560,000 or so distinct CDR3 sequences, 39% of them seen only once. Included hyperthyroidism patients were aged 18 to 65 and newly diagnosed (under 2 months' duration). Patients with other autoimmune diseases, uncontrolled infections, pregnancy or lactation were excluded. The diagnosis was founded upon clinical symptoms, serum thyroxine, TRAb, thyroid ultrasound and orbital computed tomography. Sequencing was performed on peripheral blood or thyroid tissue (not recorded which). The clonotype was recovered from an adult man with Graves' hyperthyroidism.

In DNA form, the CDR3 reads TGCAGCTGCGTACAGGGGAACACTGAAGCTTTCTTT. Translation gives CSCVQGNTEAFF. The V and J genes are TRBV29-1 and TRBJ1-1; TRBD1 might be the D (6 bases). Trimming removed 8 bases at V and 1 base at J, with 11 bases between. Germline V gene lookup returns CDR1 SQVTM and CDR2 ANQGSEA. This CDR3 is built from 12 residues.